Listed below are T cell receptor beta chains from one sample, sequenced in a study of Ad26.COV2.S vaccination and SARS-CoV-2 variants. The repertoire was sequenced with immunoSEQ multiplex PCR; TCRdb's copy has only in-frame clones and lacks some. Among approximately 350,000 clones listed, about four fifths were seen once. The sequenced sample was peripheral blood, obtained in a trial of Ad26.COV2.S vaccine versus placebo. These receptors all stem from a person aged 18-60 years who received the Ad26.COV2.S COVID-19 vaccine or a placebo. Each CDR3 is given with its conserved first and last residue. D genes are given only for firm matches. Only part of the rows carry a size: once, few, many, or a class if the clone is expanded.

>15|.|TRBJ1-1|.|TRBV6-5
CASSYGLGLNTEAFF
TGTGCCAGCAGTTACGGACTCGGCTTGAACACTGAAGCTTTCTTT
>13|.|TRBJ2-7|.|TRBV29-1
CSVRVDLVYEQYF
TGCAGCGTTCGGGTGGACTTGGTCTACGAGCAGTACTTC
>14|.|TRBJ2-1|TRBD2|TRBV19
CASISGLAGEEQFF
TGTGCCAGTATCTCGGGACTAGCGGGAGAGGAGCAGTTCTTC
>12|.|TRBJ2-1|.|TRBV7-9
CASSLGSHEQFF
TGTGCCAGCAGCTTAGGATCTCACGAGCAGTTCTTC
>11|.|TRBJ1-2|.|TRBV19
CATSNHYGYTF
TGTGCTACCAGTAATCACTATGGCTACACCTTC
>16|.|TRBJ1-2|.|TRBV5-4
CASSLPGTEYLYGYTF
TGTGCCAGCAGCCTCCCAGGGACCGAGTATCTCTATGGCTACACCTTC
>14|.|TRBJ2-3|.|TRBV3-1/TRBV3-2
CASSQVARWDTQYF
TGTGCCAGCAGCCAAGTGGCCCGCTGGGATACGCAGTATTTT
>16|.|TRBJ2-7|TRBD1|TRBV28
CASTRTWNRGRHEQYF
TGTGCCAGCACCCGCACGTGGAACAGGGGGCGCCACGAGCAGTACTTC
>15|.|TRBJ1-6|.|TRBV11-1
CASSLVGQPSSPLHF
TGTGCCAGCAGCTTAGTCGGACAGCCGAGTTCACCCCTCCACTTT
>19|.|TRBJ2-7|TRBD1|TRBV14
CASSLGTGRPGIPTNEQYF
TGTGCCAGCAGCCTTGGGACAGGGAGGCCGGGGATCCCCACAAACGAGCAGTACTTC
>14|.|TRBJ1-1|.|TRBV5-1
CASSLRSPNTEAFF
TGCGCCAGCAGCTTGAGATCACCTAACACTGAAGCTTTCTTT
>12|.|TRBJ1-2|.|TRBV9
CASSGRGNGYTF
TGTGCCAGCAGCGGCCGAGGTAATGGCTACACCTTC
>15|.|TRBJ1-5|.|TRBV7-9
CASSLAGSSNQPQHF
TGTGCCAGCAGCTTAGCGGGGAGCTCCAATCAGCCCCAGCATTTT
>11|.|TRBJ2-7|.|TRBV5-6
CASSLHHEQYF
TGTGCCAGCAGCTTACACCACGAGCAGTACTTC
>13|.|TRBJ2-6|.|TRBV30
CAGGGSGANVLTF
TGTGCCGGAGGCGGCTCTGGGGCCAACGTCCTGACTTTC
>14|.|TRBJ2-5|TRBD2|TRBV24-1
CATLAGGPEETQYF
TGTGCCACACTAGCGGGAGGGCCGGAAGAGACCCAGTACTTC
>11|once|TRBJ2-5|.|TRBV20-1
CSAAGGETQYF
TGCAGTGCTGCCGGAGGGGAGACCCAGTACTTC
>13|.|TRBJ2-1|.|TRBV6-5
CASNEGLYNEQFF
TGTGCCAGCAACGAAGGGTTATACAATGAGCAGTTCTTC
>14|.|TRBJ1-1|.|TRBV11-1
CASSFAGRSTEAFF
TGTGCCAGCAGCTTCGCAGGGAGGAGCACTGAAGCTTTCTTT
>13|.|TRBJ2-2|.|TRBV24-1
CATGSVRFGELFF
TGTGCCACCGGGAGTGTTAGGTTCGGGGAGCTGTTTTTT
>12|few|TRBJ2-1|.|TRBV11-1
CASRRGYNEQFF
TGTGCCAGCAGGCGAGGATACAATGAGCAGTTCTTC
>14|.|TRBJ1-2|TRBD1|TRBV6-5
CASSRTGGVYGYTF
TGTGCCAGCAGTCGGACAGGGGGCGTCTATGGCTACACCTTC
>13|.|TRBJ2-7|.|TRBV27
CASSATAPGEQYF
TGTGCCAGCAGTGCCACCGCCCCGGGCGAGCAGTACTTC
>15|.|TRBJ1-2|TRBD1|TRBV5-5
CASTVQGRPDYGYTF
TGTGCCAGCACCGTACAGGGGCGACCGGACTATGGCTACACCTTC
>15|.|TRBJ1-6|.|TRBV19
CASTHGSSYNSPLHF
TGTGCCAGTACCCATGGCAGCTCCTATAATTCACCCCTCCACTTT
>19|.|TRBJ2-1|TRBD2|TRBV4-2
CASSQVPLVLAGDGEGQFF
TGTGCCAGCAGCCAAGTCCCCCTCGTCCTAGCGGGGGACGGGGAGGGGCAGTTCTTC
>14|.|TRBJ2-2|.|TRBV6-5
CASSYMASAGELFF
TGTGCCAGCAGTTACATGGCTAGCGCAGGGGAGCTGTTTTTT
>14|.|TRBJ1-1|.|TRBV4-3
CASSQDAQSTNAFF
TGCGCCAGCAGCCAAGATGCACAGTCTACCAACGCTTTCTTT
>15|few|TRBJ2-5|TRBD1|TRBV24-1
CATSDPQGAGETQYF
TGTGCCACCAGTGATCCACAGGGGGCAGGGGAGACCCAGTACTTC
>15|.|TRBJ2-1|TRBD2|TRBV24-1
CATGLTSGSYNEQFF
TGTGCCACCGGACTGACTAGCGGCTCCTACAATGAGCAGTTCTTC
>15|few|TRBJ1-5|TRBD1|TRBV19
CASGPYDRGRQPQHF
TGTGCCAGTGGCCCGTATGACAGGGGTCGTCAGCCCCAGCATTTT
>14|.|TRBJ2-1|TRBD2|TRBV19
CASWGTSGNNEQFF
TGTGCCAGTTGGGGGACTAGCGGGAACAATGAGCAGTTCTTC
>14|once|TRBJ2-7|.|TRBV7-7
CASSPDSLSYEQYF
TGTGCCAGCAGCCCTGACAGCCTCTCCTACGAGCAGTACTTC
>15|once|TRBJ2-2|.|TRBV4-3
CASSQTDWGTGELFF
TGCGCCAGCAGCCAAACAGATTGGGGCACCGGGGAGCTGTTTTTT
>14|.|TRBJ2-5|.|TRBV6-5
CASSYSVSLGTQYF
TGTGCCAGCAGTTACTCGGTGTCGTTAGGGACCCAGTACTTC
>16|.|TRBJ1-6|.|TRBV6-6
CASSSRQGGTRSPLHF
TGTGCCAGCAGTTCCCGTCAGGGAGGGACCAGGTCACCCCTCCACTTT
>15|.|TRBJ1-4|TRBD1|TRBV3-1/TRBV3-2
CASSPRQGRNEKLFF
TGTGCCAGCAGCCCTAGACAGGGCCGGAATGAAAAACTGTTTTTT
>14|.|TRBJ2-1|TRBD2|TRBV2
CASEREGSYNEQFF
TGTGCCAGCGAGCGGGAGGGTTCCTACAATGAGCAGTTCTTC
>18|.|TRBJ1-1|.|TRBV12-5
CASGLVLGSGATNTEAFF
TGTGCTAGTGGTTTGGTACTTGGATCGGGGGCAACGAACACTGAAGCTTTCTTT
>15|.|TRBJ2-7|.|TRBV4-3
CASSKVGGATYEQYF
TGCGCCAGCAGCAAGGTTGGGGGGGCTACCTACGAGCAGTACTTC
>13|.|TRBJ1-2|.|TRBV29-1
CSVEDPGPLGYTF
TGCAGCGTTGAAGATCCGGGACCCCTAGGCTACACCTTC
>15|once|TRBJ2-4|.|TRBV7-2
CASRSRVAAKNIQYF
TGTGCCAGCAGGTCTAGGGTCGCTGCCAAAAACATTCAGTACTTC
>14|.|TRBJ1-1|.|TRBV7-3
CASSPSYGNTEAFF
TGTGCCAGCAGCCCCAGCTACGGGAACACTGAAGCTTTCTTT
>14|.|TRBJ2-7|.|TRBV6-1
CASSEAVYGYEQYF
TGTGCCAGCAGTGAAGCGGTGTATGGGTACGAGCAGTACTTC
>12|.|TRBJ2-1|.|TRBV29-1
CSPITGNDEQFF
TGCAGCCCCATTACAGGGAATGATGAGCAGTTCTTC
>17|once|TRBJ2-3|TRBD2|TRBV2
CALKGDRVAGGTDTQYF
TGTGCCCTCAAGGGGGACAGGGTAGCGGGAGGGACAGATACGCAGTATTTT
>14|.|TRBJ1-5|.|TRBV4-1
CASSQETGAQPQHF
TGCGCCAGCAGCCAAGAGACCGGGGCTCAGCCCCAGCATTTT
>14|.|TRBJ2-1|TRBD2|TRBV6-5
CASIQRGRGNEQFF
TGTGCCAGCATTCAGCGGGGGCGGGGTAATGAGCAGTTCTTC
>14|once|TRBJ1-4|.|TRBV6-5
CASRPRGTNEKLFF
TGTGCCAGCAGGCCCCGGGGGACTAATGAAAAACTGTTTTTT
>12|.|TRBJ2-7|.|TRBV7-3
CASSLTPHEQYF
TGTGCCAGCAGCTTGACACCCCACGAGCAGTACTTC
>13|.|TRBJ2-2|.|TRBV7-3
CASSTDGSRELFF
TGTGCCAGCAGCACAGACGGCTCCAGGGAGCTGTTTTTT
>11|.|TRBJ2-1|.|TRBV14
CASSALHEQFF
TGTGCCAGCAGCGCACTTCATGAGCAGTTCTTC
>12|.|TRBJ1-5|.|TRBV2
CASSDSYQPQHF
TGTGCCAGCAGTGACAGTTATCAGCCCCAGCATTTT
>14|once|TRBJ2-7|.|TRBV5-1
CASSLDRMSYEQYF
TGCGCCAGCAGCTTGGACAGGATGAGCTACGAGCAGTACTTC
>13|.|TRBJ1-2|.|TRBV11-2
CASSLWTAYGYTF
TGTGCCAGCAGCCTCTGGACAGCTTATGGCTACACCTTC
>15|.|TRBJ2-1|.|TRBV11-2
CASSGPGLTGNEQFF
TGTGCCAGCAGCGGACCGGGACTGACCGGGAATGAGCAGTTCTTC
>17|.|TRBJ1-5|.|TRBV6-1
CASSEARRRYSNQPQHF
TGTGCCAGCAGTGAAGCGCGCCGAAGATATAGCAATCAGCCCCAGCATTTT
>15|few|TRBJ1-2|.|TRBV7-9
CASSLVARGGNGYTF
TGTGCCAGCAGCTTAGTGGCCCGCGGGGGCAATGGCTACACCTTC
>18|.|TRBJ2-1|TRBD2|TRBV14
CASSQPLAGAYSYNEQFF
TGTGCCAGCAGCCAACCACTAGCGGGAGCATACTCCTACAATGAGCAGTTCTTC
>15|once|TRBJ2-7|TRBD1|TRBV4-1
CASSMGQGALYEQYF
TGCGCCAGCAGCATGGGACAGGGGGCGCTTTACGAGCAGTACTTC